The entry below gives a single T cell receptor beta chain sequence along with its context. The antigen it binds to is not known. No much larger clone is present one base from it, and per-base qualities are unavailable. Based on the germline V gene, the CDR1 and CDR2 sequences are SGHRS and YFSETQ. The CDR3 numbers 14 residues from cysteine through phenylalanine. Only the CDR3 DNA is retained, 42 bases long and in frame from the first base. V lost 0 bases and J lost 12 bases; the stretch between them is 16 bases long. Receptor libraries were prepared by PCR. This sample was sequenced with an Illumina HiSeq 2500. Molecular barcoding was employed in the preparation of TCR libraries, with unique molecular identifiers being used to normalize TCRbeta repertoire quantification. TCRdb reran the public reads through fastp at Q25 and MiXCR, keeping productive beta chains. For every CDR3 protein sequence, its rows merge into one entry that carries the most common genes and DNA. The sample includes more than 200,000 distinct CDR3 sequences, with around 25% observed a single time. The top ten hold about 5% of the sample.

The treatment or condition label on this specimen signifies: allogeneic hematopoietic cell transplantation with graft depleted of TCRalphabeta T cells and CD19 B cells. The transplant recipients were children given TCRalphabeta/CD19-depleted allogeneic hematopoietic cell grafts. The data derive from a study of T-cell reconstitution after alpha-beta-depleted transplantation in children (TCRdb year 2016). For context, the study as a whole: T-cell immune reconstitution after TCRalphabeta/CD19-depleted allogeneic hematopoietic cell transplantation in children was quantitatively tracked in the study by means of TCR repertoire profiling. What the research found in general, with its limitations: Over the following months the frequencies of hyperexpanded clones went down, and after one year T-cell counts and TCRbeta diversity were mostly credited to newly produced T cells. The apparently early recovery of alphabetaT-cell counts about two months after transplant reportedly depended on only several hundred rapidly expanded clones that came from non-depleted graft cells. In some patients, the high TCRbeta diversity seen at day 60 was put down to recipient T cells and intrathymic progenitors that had survived conditioning.

The specimen comprised PBMCs, mostly from graft donor cells, sampled 360 days after TCRalphabeta/CD19-depleted stem cell transplant. This receptor was identified in a female patient between 2 and 15 years old who had a stem cell transplant for congenital amegakaryocytic thrombocytopenia, so the T cells may come from the graft donor. The chain is made from TRBV5-1 and TRBJ2-1; too little of a D gene remains to name it. DNA sequence: TGCGCCAGCAGCTTGGAATGGCCCGGGCCGACGCAGTTCTTC. Its amino acids are CASSLEWPGPTQFF.